The rows below give T cell receptor beta chains drawn from one sample of a study of control samples from healthy donors and cancer patients. Measured with immunoSEQ multiplex PCR; TCRdb has only the in-frame clones, and not every one. Of fewer than 200,000 clones in the sample, nearly 90% are singletons; the top ten hold roughly 1.5%. The sequenced sample consisted of blood. The origin of the receptors is a woman between 45 and 65 years old in good health. Each CDR3 is given with its conserved first and last residue. The order of the fields is clone size, J gene, D gene, V gene, CDR3 protein, CDR3 DNA. The D gene is left open where the match is weak. Size tells how often a clone was seen (once, few, many) or the class of an expanded clone, and some rows leave it out.

clone_size: NA; j_call: TRBJ1-1; d_call: TRBD1; v_call: TRBV19; cdr3_aa: CASSSRQGGTEAFF; cdr3_nt: TGTGCCAGTAGTTCTCGACAGGGAGGGACTGAAGCTTTCTTT
clone_size: NA; j_call: TRBJ1-6; d_call: NA; v_call: TRBV7-2; cdr3_aa: CASSLGLGNNSPLHF; cdr3_nt: TGTGCCAGCAGCTTAGGTTTGGGTAATAATTCACCCCTCCACTTT
clone_size: NA; j_call: TRBJ2-5; d_call: TRBD2; v_call: TRBV5-1; cdr3_aa: CASSLAGGFQETQYF; cdr3_nt: TGCGCCAGCAGCTTAGCGGGGGGCTTTCAAGAGACCCAGTACTTC
clone_size: NA; j_call: TRBJ1-1; d_call: NA; v_call: TRBV24-1; cdr3_aa: CATSDPGEGEAFF; cdr3_nt: TGTGCCACCAGTGATCCGGGTGAAGGTGAAGCTTTCTTT
clone_size: NA; j_call: TRBJ1-1; d_call: NA; v_call: TRBV7-6; cdr3_aa: CASSLGGMNTEAFF; cdr3_nt: TGTGCCAGCAGCTTGGGGGGCATGAACACTGAAGCTTTCTTT
clone_size: NA; j_call: TRBJ2-7; d_call: TRBD1; v_call: TRBV15; cdr3_aa: CATSRDPGTSNRGYEQYF; cdr3_nt: TGTGCCACCAGCAGAGACCCCGGGACATCAAACAGGGGCTACGAGCAGTACTTC
clone_size: NA; j_call: TRBJ1-2; d_call: NA; v_call: TRBV12-2; cdr3_aa: CASRLGMSYTF; cdr3_nt: TGTGCAAGTCGCTTAGGGATGAGCTACACCTTC
clone_size: once; j_call: TRBJ2-2; d_call: NA; v_call: TRBV5-1; cdr3_aa: CASIPGETGELFF; cdr3_nt: TGCGCCAGCATCCCCGGTGAGACCGGGGAGCTGTTTTTT
clone_size: NA; j_call: TRBJ1-1; d_call: NA; v_call: TRBV5-4; cdr3_aa: CASSPVGGAWNTEAFF; cdr3_nt: TGTGCCAGCAGCCCTGTGGGGGGCGCTTGGAACACTGAAGCTTTCTTT
clone_size: NA; j_call: TRBJ1-6; d_call: NA; v_call: TRBV14; cdr3_aa: CASSQELTGQSPLHF; cdr3_nt: TGTGCCAGCAGCCAAGAGCTAACAGGGCAATCACCCCTCCACTTT
clone_size: NA; j_call: TRBJ2-7; d_call: TRBD2; v_call: TRBV27; cdr3_aa: CASSFAGTTYEQYF; cdr3_nt: TGTGCCAGCAGTTTTGCGGGGACTACCTACGAGCAGTACTTC
clone_size: few; j_call: TRBJ2-7; d_call: TRBD2; v_call: TRBV4-3; cdr3_aa: CASSPAFGTSGSKQYF; cdr3_nt: TGCGCCAGCAGTCCTGCTTTCGGGACTAGCGGGAGTAAGCAGTACTTC
clone_size: NA; j_call: TRBJ1-2; d_call: TRBD1; v_call: TRBV3-1/TRBV3-2; cdr3_aa: CASSRLDRARGGYTF; cdr3_nt: TGTGCCAGCAGCCGATTGGACAGGGCAAGGGGTGGCTACACCTTC
clone_size: NA; j_call: TRBJ2-1; d_call: TRBD2; v_call: TRBV10-3; cdr3_aa: CAISVAGVPYNEQFF; cdr3_nt: TGTGCCATCAGTGTAGCGGGAGTGCCCTACAATGAGCAGTTCTTC
clone_size: NA; j_call: TRBJ2-3; d_call: TRBD2; v_call: TRBV6-1; cdr3_aa: CASSDTSGRTDTQYF; cdr3_nt: TGTGCCAGCAGTGACACTAGCGGGAGGACAGATACGCAGTATTTT
clone_size: NA; j_call: TRBJ2-5; d_call: NA; v_call: TRBV28; cdr3_aa: CASSLSGGGALETQYF; cdr3_nt: TGTGCCAGCAGTTTATCGGGCGGCGGGGCCCTAGAGACCCAGTACTTC
clone_size: NA; j_call: TRBJ2-2; d_call: TRBD2; v_call: TRBV5-4; cdr3_aa: CASRRTGGMPGELFF; cdr3_nt: TGTGCCAGCCGACGGACGGGGGGGATGCCCGGGGAGCTGTTTTTT
clone_size: NA; j_call: TRBJ1-1; d_call: NA; v_call: TRBV10-3; cdr3_aa: CAISGSASDTEAFF; cdr3_nt: TGTGCCATCAGTGGGAGCGCCTCGGACACTGAAGCTTTCTTT
clone_size: NA; j_call: TRBJ2-3; d_call: NA; v_call: TRBV5-1; cdr3_aa: CASSLRVGGASTDTQYF; cdr3_nt: TGCGCCAGCAGCTTGCGGGTTGGCGGAGCTAGCACAGATACGCAGTATTTT
clone_size: NA; j_call: TRBJ2-5; d_call: NA; v_call: TRBV3-1/TRBV3-2; cdr3_aa: CASSQGPRGAGETQYF; cdr3_nt: TGTGCCAGCAGCCAAGGCCCTCGCGGGGCCGGGGAGACCCAGTACTTC
clone_size: NA; j_call: TRBJ1-6; d_call: NA; v_call: TRBV5-4; cdr3_aa: CASSGGDGGFSPLHF; cdr3_nt: TGTGCCAGCAGCGGGGGGGATGGGGGGTTCTCACCCCTCCACTTT
clone_size: NA; j_call: TRBJ2-1; d_call: NA; v_call: TRBV6-2/TRBV6-3; cdr3_aa: CASSYQWRVNNEQFF; cdr3_nt: TGTGCCAGCAGTTACCAATGGCGGGTTAACAATGAGCAGTTCTTC
clone_size: NA; j_call: TRBJ1-1; d_call: TRBD1; v_call: TRBV5-4; cdr3_aa: CASSSPGQGNTEAFF; cdr3_nt: TGTGCCAGCAGCTCGCCGGGACAGGGGAACACTGAAGCTTTCTTT
clone_size: few; j_call: TRBJ2-1; d_call: TRBD2; v_call: TRBV5-5; cdr3_aa: CASSLLAGGPSGEQFF; cdr3_nt: TGTGCCAGCAGCTTACTAGCGGGAGGCCCTTCGGGGGAGCAGTTCTTC
clone_size: NA; j_call: TRBJ2-7; d_call: TRBD1; v_call: TRBV5-6; cdr3_aa: CASSSDRDRYEQYF; cdr3_nt: TGTGCCAGCAGCTCCGACAGGGACCGGTACGAGCAGTACTTC
clone_size: NA; j_call: TRBJ1-1; d_call: NA; v_call: TRBV7-3; cdr3_aa: CASRYMDSEAFF; cdr3_nt: TGTGCCAGCAGGTACATGGACAGTGAAGCTTTCTTT
clone_size: NA; j_call: TRBJ2-7; d_call: NA; v_call: TRBV29-1; cdr3_aa: CSVGDGGYEQYF; cdr3_nt: TGCAGCGTTGGGGACGGGGGCTACGAGCAGTACTTC
clone_size: NA; j_call: TRBJ1-5; d_call: TRBD1; v_call: TRBV19; cdr3_aa: CASSIETGGITQPQHF; cdr3_nt: TGTGCCAGTAGTATAGAAACAGGGGGCATTACGCAGCCCCAGCATTTT
clone_size: NA; j_call: TRBJ2-1; d_call: TRBD2; v_call: TRBV5-1; cdr3_aa: CASSGAGKGLYNEQFF; cdr3_nt: TGCGCCAGCAGCGGAGCGGGAAAGGGGCTTTACAATGAGCAGTTCTTC
clone_size: NA; j_call: TRBJ1-2; d_call: NA; v_call: TRBV3-1/TRBV3-2; cdr3_aa: CASSSISSFYGYTF; cdr3_nt: TGTGCCAGCAGCTCGATATCTTCTTTCTATGGCTACACCTTC
clone_size: NA; j_call: TRBJ1-1; d_call: NA; v_call: TRBV12-5; cdr3_aa: CASGFEGYTEAFF; cdr3_nt: TGTGCTAGTGGTTTTGAAGGGTACACTGAAGCTTTCTTT
clone_size: once; j_call: TRBJ1-1; d_call: NA; v_call: TRBV7-2; cdr3_aa: CASSEQGMNTEAFF; cdr3_nt: TGTGCCAGCAGCGAGCAGGGAATGAACACTGAAGCTTTCTTT
clone_size: NA; j_call: TRBJ1-2; d_call: NA; v_call: TRBV4-3; cdr3_aa: CASSPRDRNGYTF; cdr3_nt: TGCGCCAGCTCCCCCAGGGATCGGAATGGCTACACCTTC
clone_size: NA; j_call: TRBJ1-5; d_call: NA; v_call: TRBV6-1; cdr3_aa: CASSDGGVYQPQHF; cdr3_nt: TGTGCCAGCAGTGATGGGGGGGTATATCAGCCCCAGCATTTT
clone_size: NA; j_call: TRBJ1-3; d_call: NA; v_call: TRBV28; cdr3_aa: CASSFWSGNTIYF; cdr3_nt: TGTGCCAGCAGTTTTTGGTCTGGAAACACCATATATTTT
clone_size: NA; j_call: TRBJ1-2; d_call: NA; v_call: TRBV27; cdr3_aa: CASSSTRTGYTF; cdr3_nt: TGTGCCAGCAGTTCCACCAGGACTGGCTACACCTTC
clone_size: NA; j_call: TRBJ2-5; d_call: NA; v_call: TRBV3-1/TRBV3-2; cdr3_aa: CASSQRGQETQYF; cdr3_nt: TGTGCCAGCAGCCAGCGCGGCCAAGAGACCCAGTACTTC
clone_size: few; j_call: TRBJ1-1; d_call: NA; v_call: TRBV30; cdr3_aa: CAWSVRFTEAFF; cdr3_nt: TGTGCCTGGAGTGTACGGTTCACTGAAGCTTTCTTT
clone_size: NA; j_call: TRBJ1-1; d_call: NA; v_call: TRBV28; cdr3_aa: CASNTPGGTEAFF; cdr3_nt: TGTGCCAGCAATACACCAGGCGGCACTGAAGCTTTCTTT
clone_size: NA; j_call: TRBJ2-1; d_call: NA; v_call: TRBV9; cdr3_aa: CASSVTQGHNEQFF; cdr3_nt: TGTGCCAGCAGCGTCACCCAGGGCCACAATGAGCAGTTCTTC
clone_size: NA; j_call: TRBJ1-2; d_call: NA; v_call: TRBV6-5; cdr3_aa: CASSYGVSPSGYTF; cdr3_nt: TGTGCCAGCAGTTACGGGGTTTCTCCGTCTGGCTACACCTTC
clone_size: NA; j_call: TRBJ2-3; d_call: NA; v_call: TRBV5-4; cdr3_aa: CASSLRAGPRTDTQYF; cdr3_nt: TGTGCCAGCAGCTTGAGGGCGGGGCCACGCACAGATACGCAGTATTTT
clone_size: once; j_call: TRBJ1-5; d_call: NA; v_call: TRBV7-2; cdr3_aa: CASSLDRAVNQPQHF; cdr3_nt: TGTGCCAGCAGCTTAGACCGGGCAGTCAATCAGCCCCAGCATTTT
clone_size: NA; j_call: TRBJ2-5; d_call: TRBD2; v_call: TRBV7-2; cdr3_aa: CASSSSGSLRLETQYF; cdr3_nt: TGTGCCAGCAGTTCTAGCGGGAGCTTACGTTTGGAGACCCAGTACTTC
clone_size: NA; j_call: TRBJ1-5; d_call: NA; v_call: TRBV7-2; cdr3_aa: CASSRNSGQPQHF; cdr3_nt: TGTGCCAGCAGCCGGAACTCAGGTCAGCCCCAGCATTTT
clone_size: NA; j_call: TRBJ1-1; d_call: NA; v_call: TRBV7-2; cdr3_aa: CASSLARAGRGAEAFF; cdr3_nt: TGTGCCAGCAGCTTAGCGCGCGCGGGGAGGGGGGCTGAAGCTTTCTTT
clone_size: NA; j_call: TRBJ1-6; d_call: NA; v_call: TRBV6-1; cdr3_aa: CASSDEPYTNSPLHF; cdr3_nt: TGTGCCAGCAGTGACGAACCTTATACTAATTCACCCCTCCACTTT
clone_size: NA; j_call: TRBJ2-7; d_call: TRBD1; v_call: TRBV7-9; cdr3_aa: CASSLGRQGRWSGYEQYF; cdr3_nt: TGTGCCAGCAGCTTAGGGAGACAGGGAAGGTGGTCGGGCTACGAGCAGTACTTC
clone_size: NA; j_call: TRBJ1-4; d_call: NA; v_call: TRBV6-6; cdr3_aa: CASGGWRANEKLFF; cdr3_nt: TGTGCCAGCGGGGGGTGGAGGGCTAATGAAAAACTGTTTTTT
clone_size: NA; j_call: TRBJ2-2; d_call: NA; v_call: TRBV2; cdr3_aa: CASSESGELFF; cdr3_nt: TGTGCCAGCAGTGAATCCGGGGAGCTGTTTTTT
clone_size: NA; j_call: TRBJ2-3; d_call: TRBD2; v_call: TRBV19; cdr3_aa: CACTRASGGATDTQYF; cdr3_nt: TGTGCCTGTACGAGGGCTAGCGGGGGGGCCACAGATACGCAGTATTTT
clone_size: NA; j_call: TRBJ1-4; d_call: TRBD1; v_call: TRBV10-3; cdr3_aa: CAISDRGQGGEKLFF; cdr3_nt: TGTGCCATCAGTGATCGGGGACAGGGGGGAGAAAAACTGTTTTTT
clone_size: NA; j_call: TRBJ2-5; d_call: TRBD2; v_call: TRBV4-3; cdr3_aa: CASSQVSASGYQETQYF; cdr3_nt: TGCGCCAGCAGCCAAGTTTCGGCTAGCGGGTACCAAGAGACCCAGTACTTC